Following are 8 T cell receptor beta chains from one sample sequenced in a study of beta chain features in type 1 diabetes. Their specific antigens are unknown. Study observations and caveats: TCRB CDR3s from Type 1 diabetes patients were moderately but significantly shorter in all four CD4+ subsets.

Reverse transcription of all isolated RNA meant that expressed TCRB transcripts were sequenced. Profiled with immunoSEQ multiplex PCR; TCRdb holds only in-frame clones, not every one. Of under 850,000 clones in the sample, under 15% were seen once. The sequencing input was naive CD4+ T cells from blood. All receptors derive from a man aged 18 to 29 with type 1 diabetes.

V is TRBV7-9 and J is TRBJ1-6; 7 positions match TRBD1. There are 13 residues in the CDR3. V was pared by 8 bases and J by 6 bases, with 4 bases of the junction left unmatched. The germline V gene encodes CDR1 SEHNR and CDR2 FQNEAQ (reference sequence). The CDR3 nucleotides are TGTGCCAGCTGGACAGGACCTAATTCACCCCTCCACTTT. Residues: CASWTGPNSPLHF.

The chain links TRBV5-6 to TRBJ2-3; TRBD2 matches 8 bases. Trimming took 1 base from V and 5 from J; bases not matched to a gene: 6. Per the germline V gene, CDR1 is SGHDT and CDR2 is YYEEEE. The CDR3 length is 15 residues. The CDR3 protein is CASSLLAGIGDTQYF. The CDR3 region has the DNA TGTGCCAGCAGCTTGTTAGCGGGGATAGGAGATACGCAGTATTTT.

This clone was observed a few times. V gene TRBV2 combines with J gene TRBJ2-7, with TRBD1 as a possible D gene (5 bases). Trimming removed 4 bases from V and 0 bases from J, with 10 bases in between. The germline V gene encodes CDR1 SNHLY and CDR2 FYNNEI. The CDR3 is 14 amino acids. The CDR3 region is CASSVRQSSYEQYF. DNA for the CDR3: TGTGCCAGCAGTGTCAGACAGAGCTCCTACGAGCAGTACTTC.

The J gene is TRBJ2-7, the V gene TRBV5-1; 7 nucleotides align to TRBD1. The CDR3 has 17 residues. The J segment lost 0 bases and the V segment lost 5 bases, leaving 14 bases of the junction unmatched. Germline CDR1 is SGHRS and CDR2 is YFSETQ. CDR3 DNA sequence: TGCGCCAGCAGACAAATGACCGGGACAGCCTACTCCTACGAGCAGTACTTC. This sequence encodes CASRQMTGTAYSYEQYF.

As concerns this clone: The junction departs from germline at one end; a sequencing error may be responsible. V usage is TRBV4-1 and J usage is TRBJ1-3; D is ambiguous. CDR3 size: 17 residues. Germline values: CDR1 MGHRA, CDR2 YSYEKL. CDR3 in amino acids: CVSSQGPLVNSGNTIYF. The CDR3 DNA sequence: TGCGTCAGCAGCCAAGGCCCCTTGGTCAACTCTGGAAACACCATATATTTT.

The chain carries TRBV10-3 and TRBJ2-7; D is perhaps TRBD1 or TRBD2 (5 bases each). CDR1 and CDR2 (germline): ENHRY, SYGVKD. V gave up 5 bases and J gave up 5 bases, with 16 bases separating them. The CDR3 sequence is 14 residues long. CDR3 region: CAISQSPGLHEQYF. The CDR3 DNA follows: TGTGCCATCAGTCAATCCCCGGGGCTCCACGAGCAGTACTTC.

The table lists this clone with a few counts. Other nucleotide sequences in the sample specify the same CDR3. The chain recombines TRBV30 with TRBJ2-6; D is possibly TRBD2 (5 bases). V was shortened by 2 bases and J by 2 bases, with 7 bases between the two germline ends. Germline V gives CDR1 GTSNPN, CDR2 SVGIG (reference sequence). CDR3 length: 14 residues. CDR3: CAWSSGAGANVLTF. DNA of the CDR3: TGTGCCTGGAGTTCCGGGGCTGGGGCCAACGTCCTGACTTTC. The full variable domain, completed using reference TRBV30 and TRBJ2-6, is SQTIHQWPATLVQPVGSPLSLECTVEGTSNPNLYWYRQAAGRGLQLLFYSVGIGQISSEVPQNLSASRPQDRQFILSSKKLLLSDSGFYLCAWSSGAGANVLTFGAGSRLTVL.

The chain couples TRBV27 to TRBJ2-5, with D uncertain. The CDR3 sequence is 15 residues long. The ends were cut back, 2 bases at V and 1 base at J, with 11 bases in the middle. Germline V CDR1 and CDR2: MNHEY, SMNVEV (reference sequence). In DNA, the CDR3 is TGTGCCAGCAGTTTAACACCTACGACCCAAGAGACCCAGTACTTC. Residues: CASSLTPTTQETQYF.